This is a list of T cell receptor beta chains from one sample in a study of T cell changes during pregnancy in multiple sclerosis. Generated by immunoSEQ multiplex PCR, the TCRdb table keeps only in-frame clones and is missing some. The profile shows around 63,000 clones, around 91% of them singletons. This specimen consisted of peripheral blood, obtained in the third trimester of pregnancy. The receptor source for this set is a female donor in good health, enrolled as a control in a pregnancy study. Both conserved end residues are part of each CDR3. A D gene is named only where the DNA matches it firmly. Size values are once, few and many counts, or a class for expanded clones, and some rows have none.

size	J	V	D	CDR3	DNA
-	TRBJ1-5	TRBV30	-	CAWSPAGDSNQPQHF	TGTGCCTGGAGTCCCGCAGGTGATAGCAATCAGCCCCAGCATTTT
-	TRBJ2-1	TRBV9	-	CASSPSWGGTDNEQFF	TGTGCCAGCAGCCCCTCTTGGGGCGGCACCGACAATGAGCAGTTCTTC
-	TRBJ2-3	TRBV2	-	CASRALMRLGSTTQYF	TGTGCCAGCAGAGCGCTGATGAGACTAGGATCGACAACGCAGTATTTT
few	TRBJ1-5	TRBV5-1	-	CASSQGDNQPQHF	TGCGCCAGCAGCCAGGGTGACAATCAGCCCCAGCATTTT
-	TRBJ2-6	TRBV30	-	CAWSGGHSGANVLTF	TGTGCCTGGAGTGGGGGGCACTCTGGGGCCAACGTCCTGACTTTC
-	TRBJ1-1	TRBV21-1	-	CASSRQGRGSATEAFF	TGTGCCAGCAGTCGGCAGGGCCGCGGGAGTGCAACTGAAGCTTTCTTT
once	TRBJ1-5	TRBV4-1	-	CASSQVAVGDQPQHF	TGCGCCAGCAGCCAAGTTGCAGTAGGGGATCAGCCCCAGCATTTT
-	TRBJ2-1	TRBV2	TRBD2	CASSASGRATYNEQFF	TGTGCCAGCAGTGCTAGCGGGAGGGCCACCTACAATGAGCAGTTCTTC
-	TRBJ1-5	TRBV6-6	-	CASRGGNQPQHF	TGTGCCAGCAGGGGAGGCAATCAGCCCCAGCATTTT
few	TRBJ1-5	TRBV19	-	CASTRTRVPKTTDQPQHF	TGTGCCAGTACCCGGACGAGGGTCCCGAAGACTACCGATCAGCCCCAGCATTTT
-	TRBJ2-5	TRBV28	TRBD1	CASSLPAGGGRETQYF	TGTGCCAGCAGTTTACCCGCAGGGGGTGGAAGGGAGACCCAGTACTTC
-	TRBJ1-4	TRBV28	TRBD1	CASSSRGLATNEKLFF	TGTGCCAGCAGTTCCAGGGGGCTCGCAACTAATGAAAAACTGTTTTTT
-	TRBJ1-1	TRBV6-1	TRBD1	CASSSGQSPTEAFF	TGTGCCAGCAGCTCGGGACAGTCCCCCACTGAAGCTTTCTTT
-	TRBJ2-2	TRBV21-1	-	CASRKQIKNTGELFF	TGTGCCAGCAGAAAACAGATCAAGAACACCGGGGAGCTGTTTTTT
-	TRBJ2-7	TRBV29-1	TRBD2	CSVETSGRVYEQYF	TGCAGCGTTGAAACTAGCGGGAGGGTTTACGAGCAGTACTTC
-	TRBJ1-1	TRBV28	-	CASRKRNTEAFF	TGTGCCAGCAGGAAGAGGAACACTGAAGCTTTCTTT
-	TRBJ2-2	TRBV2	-	CASRPTGLWNTGELFF	TGTGCCAGCAGACCCACAGGGTTGTGGAACACCGGGGAGCTGTTTTTT
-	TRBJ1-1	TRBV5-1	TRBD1	CASSLQTGQTEAFF	TGCGCCAGCAGCCTTCAGACAGGGCAGACTGAAGCTTTCTTT
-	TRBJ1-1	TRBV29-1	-	CSVHDSYTEAFF	TGCAGCGTTCACGACAGTTACACTGAAGCTTTCTTT
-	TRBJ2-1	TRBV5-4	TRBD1	CASSLGTGGDEQFF	TGTGCCAGCAGCTTGGGGACAGGGGGAGATGAGCAGTTCTTC
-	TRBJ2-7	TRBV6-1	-	CASSEGLQVGEQYF	TGTGCCAGCAGTGAGGGACTGCAGGTCGGCGAGCAGTACTTC
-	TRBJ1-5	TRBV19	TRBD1	CASSIAPSTGGNQPQHF	TGTGCCAGTAGTATAGCCCCCTCTACAGGGGGTAATCAGCCCCAGCATTTT
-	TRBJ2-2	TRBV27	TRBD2	CASTDHKKLGLAGGLFTGELFF	TGTGCCAGCACAGACCACAAGAAACTCGGACTAGCGGGGGGCCTATTCACCGGGGAGCTGTTTTTT
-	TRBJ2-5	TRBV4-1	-	CASSQKLLQETQYF	TGCGCCAGCAGCCAAAAACTTTTACAAGAGACCCAGTACTTC
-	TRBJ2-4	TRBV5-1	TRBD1	CASSLDVSGGLAKNIQYF	TGCGCCAGCAGCTTGGACGTTTCAGGGGGCCTAGCCAAAAACATTCAGTACTTC
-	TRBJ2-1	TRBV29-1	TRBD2	CSVEGWGLGDNEQFF	TGCAGCGTTGAAGGCTGGGGACTAGGAGACAATGAGCAGTTCTTC
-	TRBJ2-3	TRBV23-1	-	CASSQWDPGWTTDTQYF	TGCGCCAGCAGTCAATGGGATCCAGGGTGGACCACAGATACGCAGTATTTT
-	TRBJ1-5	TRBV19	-	CASSYGSSNRPQHF	TGTGCCAGTAGTTATGGGTCTAGCAATCGGCCCCAGCATTTT
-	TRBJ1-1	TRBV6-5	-	CASSYSTQGNTEAFF	TGTGCCAGCAGTTACTCTACGCAGGGGAACACTGAAGCTTTCTTT
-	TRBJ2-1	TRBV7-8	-	CASSLVNNEQFF	TGTGCCAGCAGCTTAGTTAACAATGAGCAGTTCTTC
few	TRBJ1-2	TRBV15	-	CATATGNYGYTF	TGTGCCACCGCCACAGGGAACTATGGCTACACCTTC
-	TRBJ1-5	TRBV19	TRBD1	CASSLYTGDHSNQPQHF	TGTGCCAGTAGTCTCTATACAGGGGATCATAGCAATCAGCCCCAGCATTTT